The source of this T cell receptor beta chain is a study of blood T cell repertoires in COVID-19. Whole-study context: Sources were T cells, B-cell-depleted T cells, or PBMCs; the material itself was cDNA or gDNA.

Using immunoSEQ multiplex PCR, the repertoire was profiled, and TCRdb retains in-frame clones only, with some absent. Of about 220,000 clones detected, roughly nine tenths appear once; the ten largest clones hold about 2.6%. The sample holds one count of this clone. Per the germline V gene, CDR1 is SGHTS and CDR2 is YDEGEE. The CDR3 is made up of 12 amino acids. Trimming stripped 0 bases from V and 8 bases from J, with 6 bases between. This chain joins TRBV5-8 and TRBJ1-3, with unresolved D. The receptor was derived from a woman in her thirties who had recovered from COVID-19. Input material: PBMCs or T cells enriched from blood (not recorded which). This chain's CDR3 is CASSLVPDTIYF. CDR3 nucleotide sequence: TGTGCCAGCAGCTTGGTCCCAGACACCATATATTTT.